This is a list of T cell receptor beta chains from one sample in a study of glioma-infiltrating T cells. TCRdb re-derived calls from the multiplex PCR reads in MiXCR, one entry per CDR3 protein. The table has a few hundred thousand distinct CDR3 sequences, 41% seen once. Sequences were obtained from glioma tissue, nonneoplastic brain tissue, or PBMCs (not recorded which). Source of these receptors: a human donor with low-grade glioma or glioblastoma, undergoing nonglioma brain surgery, or in good health (not recorded which). CDR3s include the opening cysteine and the closing phenylalanine or tryptophan. A D gene is named only where the DNA matches it firmly. Part of the rows lack a size; the others show once, few, many or a class for expanded clones.

>TRBV24-1|.|TRBJ2-3|few
TGTGCCACCAGTGAGGTTAGGGGACTCAGCACAGATACGCAGTATTTT
CATSEVRGLSTDTQYF
>TRBV28|.|TRBJ1-1|few
TGTGCCAGCAGTTTACCTCGGTACACTGAAGCTTTCTTT
CASSLPRYTEAFF
>TRBV20-1|TRBD2|TRBJ2-1|many
TGCAGTGCCACGACTAGCGGGTTATACAATGAGCAGTTCTTC
CSATTSGLYNEQFF
>TRBV7-2|.|TRBJ1-4|many
TGTGCCAGCAGCGAGCCCTCGGGGCAGGGCATACGAAAACTGTTTTTT
CASSEPSGQGIRKLFF
>TRBV28|TRBD2|TRBJ2-7|few
TGTGCCAGCAGATACATCCGGACTAGCGAGGGACCCTACGAGCAGTACTTC
CASRYIRTSEGPYEQYF
>TRBV20-1|.|TRBJ2-1|many
TGCAGTGCTAGAGATGGATATGAGCAGTTCTTC
CSARDGYEQFF
>TRBV6-2/TRBV6-3|.|TRBJ2-4|few
TGTGCCAGCAGTTACGTTTCTCGGGAGCAGAAAAACATTCAGTACTTC
CASSYVSREQKNIQYF
>TRBV4-1|.|TRBJ2-7|.
TGCGCCAGCAGCCAAGTGCTTAACAGGGTTTACGAGCAGTACTTC
CASSQVLNRVYEQYF
>TRBV4-1|.|TRBJ2-7|few
TGCGCCAGCAGCCAAGATAATCGATTCTACGAGCAGTACTTC
CASSQDNRFYEQYF
>TRBV6-5|TRBD1|TRBJ2-3|.
TGTGCCAGTCAATGGGGTCGGGGACAGGGCACAGATACGCGGTATTTT
CASQWGRGQGTDTRYF
>TRBV5-1|.|TRBJ2-3|.
TGCGCCAGCAGCTTGGTGTCCGGGAGCCACACAGATACGCAGTATTTT
CASSLVSGSHTDTQYF
>TRBV14|TRBD1|TRBJ2-7|.
TGTGCCAGCAGCCAGACAGGGGGCGCGTTCTACGAGCAGTACTTC
CASSQTGGAFYEQYF
>TRBV28|TRBD2|TRBJ2-7|few
TGTGCCAGCAGTGGCTGGACTAGCGTCTCCTACGAGCAGTACTTC
CASSGWTSVSYEQYF
>TRBV19|.|TRBJ1-5|.
TGTGCCAGTAGTATACGGGGGGACTGGGATCAGCCCAAGCATTTT
CASSIRGDWDQPKHF
>TRBV27|TRBD2|TRBJ2-1|many
TGTGCCAGCAGTACTAGCGGGGAGCGGTACAATGAGCAGTTCTTC
CASSTSGERYNEQFF
>TRBV5-1|TRBD2|TRBJ2-1|many
TGCGCCAGCAGCCCCGGGGAACTAGCGGGAGTTGATGAGCAGTTCTTC
CASSPGELAGVDEQFF
>TRBV27|.|TRBJ2-7|many
TGTGCCAGCAGTCCGCTGCCGGTACAGTCGCCCTACGAGCAGTACTTC
CASSPLPVQSPYEQYF
>TRBV27|TRBD1|TRBJ1-4|.
TGTGCCAGCAGTATCCAGGTCGGACAGGGAAGTAAGTCTGAAAAACTGTTTTTT
CASSIQVGQGSKSEKLFF
>TRBV5-4|TRBD2|TRBJ2-5|many
TGTGCCAGCAGCTCGAAATTAGCGGGAGAAGAGACCCAGTACTTC
CASSSKLAGEETQYF
>TRBV5-4|TRBD2|TRBJ2-1|few
TGTGCCAGCAGGAAACTAGCGGACTCCTACAATGAGCAGTTCTTC
CASRKLADSYNEQFF
>TRBV28|TRBD2|TRBJ2-3|.
TGTGCCAGCAGCTACCGAACCTCTGGGACTAGCGTCACAGATACGCAGTATTTT
CASSYRTSGTSVTDTQYF
>TRBV28|.|TRBJ2-7|many
TGTGCCAGCAGTTTTGCCTCCTGGGGGAACTCCTACGAGCAGTACTTC
CASSFASWGNSYEQYF
>TRBV7-2|.|TRBJ2-2|.
TGTGCCAGCAGCCCCCGGGACCTCAAGACTGTCTTTCCCGGGGAGCTGTTTTTT
CASSPRDLKTVFPGELFF
>TRBV4-1|.|TRBJ1-1|few
TGCGCCAGCAGCCAAGTTGGGACATCGAACACTGAAGCTTTCTTT
CASSQVGTSNTEAFF
>TRBV12-3/TRBV12-4|.|TRBJ2-7|.
TGTGCCGGCAGTTTGGAGGGGACCTACGAGCGGTACTTC
CAGSLEGTYERYF
>TRBV7-9|.|TRBJ2-3|.
TGTGTCAGCAGCCTAGATACAGATACGCAGTATTTT
CVSSLDTDTQYF
>TRBV27|TRBD2|TRBJ2-1|once
TGTGCCAGCAGCTGGGGGGGGAATGATGAGCAGTTCTTC
CASSWGGNDEQFF
>TRBV15|.|TRBJ1-2|many
TGTGCCACCAGCAGAGTCAGAGGCTATGGCTACACCTTC
CATSRVRGYGYTF
>TRBV15|TRBD2|TRBJ2-1|few
TGTGCCACCAGCAGACACCTCGGGACTAGCGGGAGTTTTTTGGGATACAATGAGCAGTTCTTC
CATSRHLGTSGSFLGYNEQFF
>TRBV20-1|TRBD2|TRBJ2-7|.
TGCAGTGCTAGAGATGGCGGGGGGATGGCCTACGAGCAGTACTTC
CSARDGGGMAYEQYF
>TRBV28|.|TRBJ2-7|.
TGTGCCAGCAGTCCCTGGTCGCACGAGCAGTACTTC
CASSPWSHEQYF
>TRBV7-2|.|TRBJ2-7|many
TGTGCCAGCAGCGAGGGAGGGACAGCGGTCTACGAGCAGTACTTC
CASSEGGTAVYEQYF
>TRBV27|.|TRBJ2-2|many
TGTGCCAGCAGTCCTGGACTCAACACCGGGGAGCTGTTTTTT
CASSPGLNTGELFF
>TRBV27|.|TRBJ2-5|once
TGTGCCAGCAGTTCTACTCAGGGACAAGAGACCCAGTACTTC
CASSSTQGQETQYF
>TRBV12-3/TRBV12-4|TRBD1|TRBJ2-5|few
TGTGCCAGCAGGGGGACAGATGCTTACGGGACCCAGTACTTC
CASRGTDAYGTQYF
>TRBV28|TRBD2|TRBJ2-7|.
TGTGCCAGCAGTCTAACTAGCGGGGTTGCCTACGAGCAGTACTTC
CASSLTSGVAYEQYF
>TRBV28|TRBD1|TRBJ2-5|few
TGTGCCAGCAGCACCTGGGACAGGGGGCATAGAGTGACCCAGTACTTC
CASSTWDRGHRVTQYF
>TRBV6-2/TRBV6-3|.|TRBJ2-1|.
TGTGCCAGCACAAACGACACTGAGCAGTTCTTC
CASTNDTEQFF
>TRBV15|.|TRBJ2-6|few
TGTGCCACCAGCAGAGTAGCCTCTGGGGCCAACGTCCTGACTTTC
CATSRVASGANVLTF
>TRBV7-2|.|TRBJ1-5|.
TGTGCCAGCAGGGAGGATAGGGGTCCCATGCCCCATCATTTT
CASREDRGPMPHHF